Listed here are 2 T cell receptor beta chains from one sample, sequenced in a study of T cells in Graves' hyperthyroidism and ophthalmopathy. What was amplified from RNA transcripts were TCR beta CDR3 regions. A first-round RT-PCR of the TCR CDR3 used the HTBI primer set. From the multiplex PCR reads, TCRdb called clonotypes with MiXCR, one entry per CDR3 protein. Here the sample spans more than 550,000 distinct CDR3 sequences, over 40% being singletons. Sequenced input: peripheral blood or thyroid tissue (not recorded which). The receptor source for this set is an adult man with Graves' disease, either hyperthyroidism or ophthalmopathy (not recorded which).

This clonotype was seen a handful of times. The CDR3 DNA reads as TGTGCCACCAGTGATTTTGGCATTCGGAACACTGAAGCTTTCTTT. This translates into CATSDFGIRNTEAFF. This rearrangement joins TRBV24-1 to TRBJ1-1; D is ambiguous. The CDR3 length is 15 residues. Germline CDR1 reads KGHDR; CDR2 reads SFDVKD. V was cut by 1 base and J by 1 base, with 9 bases left in between.

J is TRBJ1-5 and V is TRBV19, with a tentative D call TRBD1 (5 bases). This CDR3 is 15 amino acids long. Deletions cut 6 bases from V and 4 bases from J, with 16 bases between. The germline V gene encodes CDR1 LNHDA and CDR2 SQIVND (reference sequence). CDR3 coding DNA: TGTGCCAGTAGCCCCCGGGGGAAAGGGAATCAGCCCCAGCATTTT. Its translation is CASSPRGKGNQPQHF.